The 28 T cell receptor beta chains listed next were all sequenced from one sample in a study of blood T cells in healthy people across ages. A J-beta primer mix and a sample-barcoded 5' primer were used in a second PCR of roughly 7 to 12 cycles. From the 5' RACE reads, TCRdb called clonotypes with MiXCR, one entry per CDR3 protein. The table has around 850,000 distinct CDR3 sequences, roughly 34% seen once. The sample comprised blood. The origin of the receptors is a young man in good health.

CDR3 protein: CSAHRGKETQYF. DNA for the CDR3: TGCAGCGCCCACAGGGGTAAAGAGACCCAGTACTTC. The V call is TRBV29-1, the J call TRBJ2-5; TRBD1 agrees at 7 bases. CDR1 is SQVTM and CDR2 is ANQGSEA in the germline V gene. V lost 7 bases and J lost 3; bases outside the gene matches: 5. There are 12 residues in the CDR3.

The chain recombines TRBV7-6 with TRBJ2-1; D is undetermined. Germline V gene data show CDR1 as SGHVS and CDR2 as FNYEAQ. The ends were cut back, 2 bases at V and 9 bases at J, with 8 bases in the middle. The CDR3 contains 12 residues. CDR3 in DNA: TGTGCCAGCAGCTTAAATCTCGGTGAGCAGTTCTTC. This gives the protein CASSLNLGEQFF.

There are many counts of this clonotype. The J gene is TRBJ1-2, the V gene TRBV2, with D perhaps TRBD1 (6 bases). V was cut by 7 bases and J by 1 base, with 19 bases left in between. Germline values: CDR1 SNHLY, CDR2 FYNNEI. CDR3 length: 16 residues. For the CDR3, the DNA is TGTGCCAGCACCAACGTGTTGGGGGCCCGTAACTATGGCTACACCTTC. Translating it yields CASTNVLGARNYGYTF.

This clonotype has a handful of counts. This sequence joins TRBV12-3 or TRBV12-4 and TRBJ1-4; D possibly corresponds to TRBD1 (6 bases). Trimming shortened V by 1 base and J by 8 bases, and 11 bases separated the two germline ends. CDR3 length: 14 residues. The CDR3 DNA reads as TGTGCCAGCAGTTTAGGGCCAGGACAGGAAAAACTGTTTTTT. It codes for CASSLGPGQEKLFF.

The chain uses TRBV30 and TRBJ2-3; D uncertain. The CDR3 sequence is 13 residues long. CDR1 and CDR2 (germline): GTSNPN, SVGIG (reference sequence). The V end was cut by 0 bases, the J end by 5 bases, with 9 bases between. The CDR3 is CAWSVRTGDTQYF. The CDR3 DNA reads as TGTGCCTGGAGTGTACGTACGGGAGATACGCAGTATTTT.

V usage is TRBV20-1 and J usage is TRBJ2-3, with TRBD2 matching over 16 bases. CDR1 is DFQATT and CDR2 is SNEGSKA in the germline V gene (reference sequence). The J segment lost 5 bases and the V segment lost 6 bases, leaving 5 bases of the junction unmatched. The length of the CDR3 is 15 residues. The CDR3 here is CSAGLAGGLQDTQYF. For the CDR3, the DNA is TGCAGTGCGGGACTAGCGGGGGGGTTACAAGATACGCAGTATTTT.

Notes on this clonotype: One junction end disagrees with the germline gene, perhaps due to a read error. The chain couples TRBV12-3 or TRBV12-4 to TRBJ1-2; D is possibly TRBD1 (5 bases). The CDR3 is 13 residues long. The chain's CDR3 is CASRTSRDYGYTF. CDR3 nucleotides: TGTGCCAGCAGAACCTCCCGGGACTACGGCTACACCTTC.

The chain joins TRBV7-6 to TRBJ1-1; 7 positions agree with TRBD1. The CDR3 consists of 16 residues. Losses at the gene ends were 0 bases for V and 3 bases for J; bases not matched to a gene: 7. CDR1 and CDR2 (germline): SGHVS, FNYEAQ. The CDR3 sequence is CASSLAGGTAHTEAFF. The CDR3 DNA sequence: TGTGCCAGCAGCTTAGCCGGCGGGACAGCACACACTGAAGCTTTCTTT.

This clonotype has just a few counts. The CDR3 DNA sequence: TGTGCCAGCAGCTCCCGAGACTCCCCCGGGACAGGGATAACTTTCTATGGCTACACCTTC. This encodes CASSSRDSPGTGITFYGYTF. V is TRBV7-9 and J is TRBJ1-2; 9 bases match TRBD1. Germline loops: CDR1 SEHNR, CDR2 FQNEAQ (reference sequence). The CDR3 runs 20 residues. The junction had 22 bases not matched to a gene; V was cut back by 4 bases and J by 4 bases.

This clonotype came up a few times. The gene calls are TRBV29-1 and TRBJ2-1; the match to TRBD1 covers 8 bases. After removal of 3 bases from V and 9 bases from J, the junction contained 10 bases not matched to a gene. CDR1 is SQVTM and CDR2 is ANQGSEA in the germline V gene. This CDR3 comprises 14 residues. CDR3 residues: CSVEIGQGIGEQFF. The CDR3 DNA sequence: TGCAGCGTTGAGATCGGACAGGGAATTGGTGAGCAGTTCTTC.

In the case of this clonotype: The final CDR3 position lacks the conserved phenylalanine or tryptophan, pointing to a likely read error. The rearrangement uses TRBV10-3 and TRBJ2-5, with 9 bases fitting TRBD1. J gave up 4 bases and V 6 bases, and 3 bases lay outside the gene matches. The CDR3 has 13 amino acids. Germline V gene sequence: CDR1 ENHRY, CDR2 SYGVKD. The CDR3 nucleotides are TGTGCCATCAGCCGGGACAGGGTAGAGACCCAGTACGTC. Protein: CAISRDRVETQYV.

V and J are TRBV20-1 and TRBJ2-6; D gene ambiguous. V lost 1 base and J lost 0, with 13 bases in between. CDR1 and CDR2 from the germline V gene are DFQATT and SNEGSKA (reference sequence). The CDR3 totals 17 residues. CDR3 coding DNA: TGCAGTGCTAGAGTGGGTGGGGTGAGCTCTGGGGCCAACGTCCTGACTTTC. Translated, it gives CSARVGGVSSGANVLTF.

V is TRBV5-6 and J is TRBJ2-2; 9 bases agree with TRBD1. The CDR3 runs 17 residues. Germline trimming cut 4 bases from V and 4 bases from J; bases unmatched to any gene: 11. Germline CDR1 and CDR2: SGHDT and YYEEEE. The CDR3 nucleotides are TGTGCCAGCAGCCGAAGATCCGGGACAGGGTTCACCGGGGAGCTGTTTTTT. Residues: CASSRRSGTGFTGELFF.

The chain links TRBV5-4 to TRBJ2-5; D possibly corresponds to TRBD2 (6 bases). Germline CDR1 SGHNT, CDR2 YYREEE (reference sequence). CDR3 size: 14 residues. V shed 3 bases and J shed 1 base, with 10 bases lying between them. The CDR3 protein is CASSSELAQETQYF. The DNA of the CDR3 is TGTGCCAGCAGCTCCGAACTAGCCCAAGAGACCCAGTACTTC.

V usage is TRBV4-3 and J usage is TRBJ1-5, with D possibly being TRBD1 (5 bases). This CDR3 is built from 17 residues. Trimming removed 3 bases at V and 1 base at J, with 16 bases between. Looked up from germline, CDR1 is LGHNA and CDR2 is YSLEER. CDR3 coding DNA: TGCGCCAGCAGCCACCTCCCGGAAAAGGGGAGCAATCAGCCCCAGCATTTT. Translating it yields CASSHLPEKGSNQPQHF.

Of note for this clonotype: Just one base apart from a much larger clone, this may be a read error. The genes are TRBV28 and TRBJ1-5; 7 nucleotides match TRBD1. The V gene end was trimmed by 6 bases and the J gene end by 2 bases; junction bases not matched to a gene: 4. The CDR3 is made up of 14 amino acids. Germline lookup yields CDR1 MDHEN and CDR2 SYDVKM. CDR3 nucleotides: TGTGCCAGCAGCCATGGACAGGGCAATCAGCCCCAGCATTTT. Protein: CASSHGQGNQPQHF.

This clonotype was counted at least ten times. J is TRBJ2-1 and V is TRBV5-5, with D maybe TRBD1 (5 bases). The length of the CDR3 is 16 residues. The V gene's germline CDR1 is SGHKS and CDR2 YYEKEE (reference sequence). Trimming stripped 7 bases from V and 9 bases from J, with 26 bases between. CDR3 DNA sequence: TGTGCCAGCTATTTTTCGGACACCTCAATGGCCATTGAGCAGTTCTTC. Its protein is CASYFSDTSMAIEQFF.

The chain has TRBV7-9 and TRBJ1-6; D gene uncertain. The CDR3 contains 14 residues. V gave up 11 bases and J gave up 0 bases, with 11 bases separating them. The germline V gene encodes CDR1 SEHNR and CDR2 FQNEAQ (reference sequence). The CDR3 coding sequence is TGTGCCGGGCGTGGTAGCTCCTATAATTCACCCCTCCACTTT. Its translation: CAGRGSSYNSPLHF. Full variable domain (rest looked up from reference TRBV7-9 and TRBJ1-6): DTGVSQNPRHKITKRGQNVTFRCDPISEHNRLYWYRQTLGQGPEFLTYFQNEAQLEKSRLLSDRFSAERPKGSFSTLEIQRTEQGDSAMYLCAGRGSSYNSPLHFGNGTRLTVT.

The rearrangement joins TRBV29-1 to TRBJ2-7, with 7 positions matching TRBD1. The CDR3 is 14 residues long. Germline-derived CDR1 and CDR2 are SQVTM and ANQGSEA. V was clipped by 4 bases and J by 1 base; unmatched bases: 7. The CDR3 DNA sequence: TGCAGCGTTGGAGGGGGCAGGGGGTCCTACGAGCAGTACTTC. This translates into CSVGGGRGSYEQYF.

V usage is TRBV6-2 or TRBV6-3 and J usage is TRBJ1-1; TRBD1 might be the D (6 bases). Germline values: CDR1 MNHEY, CDR2 SVGEGT. V was clipped by 7 bases and J by 10 bases, with 19 bases between them. CDR3 length: 13 amino acids. The CDR3 nucleotides read TGTGCCAGCACCTTAGCAGGCCGGACAGTAGCTTTCTTT. It specifies CASTLAGRTVAFF.

The CDR3 region has the DNA TGCAGCGTTGGGGAGGCAGGCACTGAAGCTTTCTTT. It codes for CSVGEAGTEAFF. The chain couples TRBV29-1 to TRBJ1-1; unclear D gene. The germline V and J ends were trimmed by 4 bases and 4 bases, with 10 bases remaining between them. The CDR3 has 12 amino acids. The germline CDR1 and CDR2 sequences are SQVTM and ANQGSEA. The whole variable domain, filled in from reference TRBV29-1 and TRBJ1-1, reads SAVISQKPSRDICQRGTSLTIQCQVDSQVTMMFWYRQQPGQSLTLIATANQGSEATYESGFVIDKFPISRPNLTFSTLTVSNMSPEDSSIYLCSVGEAGTEAFFGQGTRLTVV.

This chain connects TRBV20-1 to TRBJ2-1, with 8 positions matching TRBD1. Germline V gene lookup returns CDR1 DFQATT and CDR2 SNEGSKA (reference sequence). After removal of 6 bases from V and 3 bases from J, the junction contained 13 bases not matched to a gene. CDR3 length: 16 residues. CDR3 coding DNA: TGCAGTGCCGGACAGACAGGGGAAAAGGTCTACAATGAGCAGTTCTTC. Encoded protein: CSAGQTGEKVYNEQFF.

The chain couples TRBV4-2 to TRBJ2-1, with D perhaps matching TRBD2 (7 bases). Germline CDR1 is LGHNA and CDR2 is YNFKEQ. This CDR3 has 16 residues. Trimming took off 0 bases at V and 7 bases at J, with 16 bases between the two ends. CDR3 coding DNA: TGTGCCAGCAGCCAAGAGGGGAGGGGGGGACGAAATGAGCAGTTCTTC. Protein sequence: CASSQEGRGGRNEQFF.

V usage is TRBV7-9 and J usage is TRBJ1-2; perhaps TRBD1 as D (5 bases). V lost 2 bases, J lost 3 bases, and 10 bases lay in between. The CDR3 totals 14 residues. CDR1 and CDR2 (germline): SEHNR, FQNEAQ (reference sequence). The CDR3 region is CASSLLGTDYGYTF. CDR3 bases: TGTGCCAGCAGCTTATTAGGGACGGACTATGGCTACACCTTC.

This clonotype was seen just once. The V gene is TRBV5-1, the J gene TRBJ2-3; 7 nucleotides match TRBD2. CDR3 length: 15 amino acids. Germline CDR1 reads SGHRS; CDR2 reads YFSETQ. The junction had 7 bases not matched to a gene; V was cut back by 1 base and J by 5 bases. CDR3 nucleotides: TGCGCCAGCAGCTTGCCGGGGGGAGGGCAAGATACGCAGTATTTT. As protein: CASSLPGGGQDTQYF. The whole variable domain, remainder taken from reference TRBV5-1 and TRBJ2-3, is KAGVTQTPRYLIKTRGQQVTLSCSPISGHRSVSWYQQTPGQGLQFLFEYFSETQRNKGNFPGRFSGRQFSNSRSEMNVSTLELGDSALYLCASSLPGGGQDTQYFGPGTRLTVL.

With respect to this clonotype: The germline gene is not matched at one end of the junction; a read error may be the cause. This rearrangement joins TRBV29-1 to TRBJ2-5; 7 bases are a match to TRBD2. The CDR3 is 14 amino acids. The germline CDR1 and CDR2 sequences are SQVTM and ANQGSEA. Here the CDR3 reads CSVVGTIGEEAQYF. The CDR3, as DNA: TGCAGCGTTGTCGGGACTATCGGGGAAGAGGCCCAGTACTTC.

This clonotype was counted at least ten times. The CDR3 DNA reads as TGCGCCAGCAGCCAAGGAACCGGGGGAGGAGATACGCAGTATTTT. It codes for CASSQGTGGGDTQYF. The chain has TRBV4-1 and TRBJ2-3; D might be TRBD2 (6 bases). CDR3 length: 15 amino acids. Trimming took 1 base from V and 5 from J, leaving 13 bases between them. CDR1 is MGHRA and CDR2 is YSYEKL in the germline V gene.

This clonotype came up a few times. The V call is TRBV20-1, the J call TRBJ2-1, with 11 bases lining up with TRBD2. CDR3 size: 18 residues. Germline assignment: CDR1 DFQATT and CDR2 SNEGSKA (reference sequence). V gave up 4 bases and J gave up 4 bases; unmatched junction bases: 15. The CDR3 coding sequence is TGCAGTGCTAACCCATATCATTCTAGCGGGGGGACTTACAATGAGCAGTTCTTC. Amino acid sequence: CSANPYHSSGGTYNEQFF.